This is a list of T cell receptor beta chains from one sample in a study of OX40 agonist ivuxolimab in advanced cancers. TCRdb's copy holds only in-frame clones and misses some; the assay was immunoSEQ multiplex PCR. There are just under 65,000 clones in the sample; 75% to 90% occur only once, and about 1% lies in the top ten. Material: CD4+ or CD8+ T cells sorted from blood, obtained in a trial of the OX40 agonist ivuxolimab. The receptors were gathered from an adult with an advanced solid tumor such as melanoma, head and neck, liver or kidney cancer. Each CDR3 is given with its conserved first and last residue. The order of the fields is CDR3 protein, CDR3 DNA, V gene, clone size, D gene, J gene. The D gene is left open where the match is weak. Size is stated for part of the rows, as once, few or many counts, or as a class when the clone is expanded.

CDR3: CASTSGRTGDEQYF; DNA: TGCGCCAGCACCTCCGGCAGGACGGGGGACGAGCAGTACTTC; V: TRBV5-1; size: -; D: -; J: TRBJ2-7
CDR3: CASSRQGGETEAFF; DNA: TGTGCCAGCAGTCGACAGGGAGGGGAGACTGAAGCTTTCTTT; V: TRBV27; size: -; D: TRBD1; J: TRBJ1-1
CDR3: CASSLPPGGALGYEQYF; DNA: TGTGCCAGCAGTTTACCCCCCGGAGGGGCTCTCGGGTACGAGCAGTACTTC; V: TRBV28; size: -; D: -; J: TRBJ2-7
CDR3: CASRQPSTDTQYF; DNA: TGTGCCAGTAGACAGCCTAGCACAGATACGCAGTATTTT; V: TRBV19; size: -; D: -; J: TRBJ2-3
CDR3: CASSKRPGLLQHNEQFF; DNA: TGTGCCAGCAGTAAGCGACCGGGACTCCTACAACACAATGAGCAGTTCTTC; V: TRBV27; size: -; D: -; J: TRBJ2-1
CDR3: CASSAQLTMETQYF; DNA: TGTGCCAGCAGCGCCCAACTGACCATGGAGACCCAGTACTTC; V: TRBV11-2; size: -; D: -; J: TRBJ2-5
CDR3: CASSPGTAGGLEQYF; DNA: TGTGCCAGCAGTCCTGGGACGGCGGGGGGTCTGGAGCAGTACTTC; V: TRBV6-5; size: once; D: TRBD2; J: TRBJ2-7
CDR3: CASSLGYTEAFF; DNA: TGTGCCAGCAGTTTAGGTTACACTGAAGCTTTCTTT; V: TRBV28; size: -; D: -; J: TRBJ1-1
CDR3: CASSEREISLAFF; DNA: TGTGCCAGCAGTGAACGCGAGATCTCGCTGGCTTTCTTT; V: TRBV6-1; size: -; D: -; J: TRBJ1-1
CDR3: CASSFRWAGEQFF; DNA: TGTGCCAGCAGCTTCCGGTGGGCCGGTGAGCAGTTCTTC; V: TRBV5-6; size: -; D: -; J: TRBJ2-1
CDR3: CASSLDGASGIHNEQFF; DNA: TGTGCCAGCAGCTTAGATGGGGCTAGCGGGATCCACAATGAGCAGTTCTTC; V: TRBV7-8; size: -; D: TRBD2; J: TRBJ2-1
CDR3: CSVIQGFTDTQYF; DNA: TGCAGCGTTATACAGGGCTTTACAGATACGCAGTATTTT; V: TRBV29-1; size: -; D: -; J: TRBJ2-3
CDR3: CAISEARVETEAFF; DNA: TGTGCCATCAGTGAGGCCAGGGTTGAGACTGAAGCTTTCTTT; V: TRBV10-3; size: -; D: -; J: TRBJ1-1
CDR3: CASGTGYYNEQFF; DNA: TGCGCCAGCGGGACAGGGTACTACAATGAGCAGTTCTTC; V: TRBV5-1; size: -; D: TRBD1; J: TRBJ2-1
CDR3: CASTNGSGQPQHF; DNA: TGCGCCAGCACTAATGGGTCTGGACAGCCCCAGCATTTT; V: TRBV10-1; size: -; D: -; J: TRBJ1-5
CDR3: CASSPGALEPLHF; DNA: TGTGCCAGCAGTCCTGGGGCCCTGGAACCCCTCCACTTT; V: TRBV27; size: -; D: -; J: TRBJ1-6
CDR3: CAISQTGGSSPLHF; DNA: TGTGCCATCAGCCAAACAGGGGGTAGTTCACCCCTCCACTTT; V: TRBV10-3; size: -; D: TRBD1; J: TRBJ1-6
CDR3: CASAGHYGYTF; DNA: TGTGCCAGCGCCGGACACTATGGCTACACCTTC; V: TRBV28; size: -; D: -; J: TRBJ1-2
CDR3: CASKQGYGYTF; DNA: TGTGCCAGCAAACAGGGTTATGGCTACACCTTC; V: TRBV6-5; size: few; D: -; J: TRBJ1-2
CDR3: CASSQEGANTGELFF; DNA: TGTGCCAGCAGTCAGGAGGGGGCGAACACCGGGGAGCTGTTTTTT; V: TRBV2; size: -; D: -; J: TRBJ2-2
CDR3: CSVASGTGGLEQYF; DNA: TGCAGCGTTGCTTCCGGGACAGGGGGACTCGAGCAGTACTTC; V: TRBV29-1; size: -; D: TRBD1; J: TRBJ2-7
CDR3: CAWSKGGGPYEQYF; DNA: TGTGCCTGGAGTAAAGGGGGAGGACCCTACGAGCAGTACTTC; V: TRBV30; size: -; D: -; J: TRBJ2-7
CDR3: CASSPPWGQRNSPLHF; DNA: TGTGCCAGCTCACCACCGTGGGGGCAGCGGAATTCACCCCTCCACTTT; V: TRBV18; size: few; D: -; J: TRBJ1-6
CDR3: CASSKQGQGTDTQYF; DNA: TGCGCCAGCAGCAAGCAGGGACAGGGCACAGATACGCAGTATTTT; V: TRBV5-1; size: -; D: TRBD1; J: TRBJ2-3
CDR3: CASTDLNTEAFF; DNA: TGTGCCAGTACCGACCTGAACACTGAAGCTTTCTTT; V: TRBV19; size: -; D: -; J: TRBJ1-1
CDR3: CASSLGPVGGNTDTQYF; DNA: TGTGCCAGCAGCTTAGGGCCCGTTGGGGGGAACACAGATACGCAGTATTTT; V: TRBV7-3; size: -; D: -; J: TRBJ2-3
CDR3: CASSSQLMWENGTGIQYF; DNA: TGTGCCAGCAGCTCCCAGTTGATGTGGGAGAACGGTACGGGCATTCAGTACTTC; V: TRBV21-1; size: -; D: -; J: TRBJ2-4
CDR3: CASSLDGQGATETQYF; DNA: TGCGCCAGCAGCTTGGACGGACAGGGGGCCACAGAGACCCAGTACTTC; V: TRBV5-1; size: -; D: TRBD1; J: TRBJ2-5
CDR3: CASSNNGQRNGVYGYTF; DNA: TGTGCCAGTAGCAACAATGGACAGCGGAATGGCGTCTATGGCTACACCTTC; V: TRBV19; size: -; D: -; J: TRBJ1-2
CDR3: CASSTGGPNYGYTF; DNA: TGTGCCAGCAGCACCGGGGGACCAAACTATGGCTACACCTTC; V: TRBV6-5; size: -; D: -; J: TRBJ1-2
CDR3: CASSIYPTPHEQYF; DNA: TGTGCCAGTAGTATATACCCGACCCCCCACGAGCAGTACTTC; V: TRBV19; size: -; D: -; J: TRBJ2-7
CDR3: CASSYAAYDQPQHF; DNA: TGTGCCAGCAGTTACGCGGCATACGATCAGCCCCAGCATTTT; V: TRBV6-5; size: -; D: -; J: TRBJ1-5